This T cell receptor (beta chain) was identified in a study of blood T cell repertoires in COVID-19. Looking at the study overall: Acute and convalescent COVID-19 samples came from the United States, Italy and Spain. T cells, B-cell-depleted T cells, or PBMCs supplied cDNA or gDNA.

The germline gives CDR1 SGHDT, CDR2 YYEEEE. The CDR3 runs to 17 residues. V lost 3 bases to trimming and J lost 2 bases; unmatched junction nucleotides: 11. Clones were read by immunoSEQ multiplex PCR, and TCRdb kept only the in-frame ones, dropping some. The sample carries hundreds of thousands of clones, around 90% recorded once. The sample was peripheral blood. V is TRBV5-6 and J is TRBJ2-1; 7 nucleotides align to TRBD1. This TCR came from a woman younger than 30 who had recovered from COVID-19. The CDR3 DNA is TGTGCCAGCAGCTCGACCCGCTCCGGGACAGCCTACAATGAGCAGTTCTTC. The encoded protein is CASSSTRSGTAYNEQFF.